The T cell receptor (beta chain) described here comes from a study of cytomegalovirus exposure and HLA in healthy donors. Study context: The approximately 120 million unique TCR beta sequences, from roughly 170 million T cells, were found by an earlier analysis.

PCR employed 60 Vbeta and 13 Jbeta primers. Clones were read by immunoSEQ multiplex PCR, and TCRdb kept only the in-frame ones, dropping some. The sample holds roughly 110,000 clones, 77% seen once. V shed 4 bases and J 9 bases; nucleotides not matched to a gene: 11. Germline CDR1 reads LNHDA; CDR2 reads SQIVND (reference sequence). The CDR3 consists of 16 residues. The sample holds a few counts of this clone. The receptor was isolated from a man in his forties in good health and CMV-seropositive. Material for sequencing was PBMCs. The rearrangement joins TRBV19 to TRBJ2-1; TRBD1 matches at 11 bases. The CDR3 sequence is CASSNRGTGGSGEQFF. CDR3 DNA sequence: TGTGCCAGTAGTAACCGCGGGACAGGGGGATCAGGTGAGCAGTTCTTC.